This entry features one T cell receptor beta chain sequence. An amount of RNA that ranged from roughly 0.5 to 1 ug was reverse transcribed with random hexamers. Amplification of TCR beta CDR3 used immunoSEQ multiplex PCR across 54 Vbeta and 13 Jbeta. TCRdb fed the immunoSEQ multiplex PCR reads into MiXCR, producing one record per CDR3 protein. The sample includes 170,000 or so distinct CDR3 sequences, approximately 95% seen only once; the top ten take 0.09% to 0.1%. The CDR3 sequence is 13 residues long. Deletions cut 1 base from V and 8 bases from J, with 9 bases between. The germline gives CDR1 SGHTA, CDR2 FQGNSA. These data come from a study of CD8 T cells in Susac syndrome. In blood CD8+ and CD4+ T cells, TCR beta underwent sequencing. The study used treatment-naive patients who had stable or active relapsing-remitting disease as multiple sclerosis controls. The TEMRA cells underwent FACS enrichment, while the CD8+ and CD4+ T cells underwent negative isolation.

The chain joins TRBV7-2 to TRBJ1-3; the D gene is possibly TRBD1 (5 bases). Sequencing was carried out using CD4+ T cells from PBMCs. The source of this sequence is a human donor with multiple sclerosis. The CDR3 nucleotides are TGTGCCAGCAGCTTAGTCTTCAGGGACACCATATATTTT. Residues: CASSLVFRDTIYF. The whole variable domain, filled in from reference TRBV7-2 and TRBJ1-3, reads GAGVSQSPSNKVTEKGKDVELRCDPISGHTALYWYRQSLGQGLEFLIYFQGNSAPDKSGLPSDRFSAERTGGSVSTLTIQRTQQEDSAVYLCASSLVFRDTIYFGEGSWLTVV.